The rows below give T cell receptor beta chains drawn from one sample of a study of T-cell memory formation after mild COVID-19. In TCRdb, the 5' RACE reads were re-called with MiXCR into one record per CDR3 protein. In the table there are 270,000 or so distinct CDR3 sequences, roughly 18% of which are singletons. The sample taken for sequencing was PBMCs or a T cell subset sorted from them (not recorded which). The receptors here all came from a young man who had mild COVID-19 (a few samples of this study predate the infection). Cell type and time point are not known. Both conserved end residues are part of each CDR3. Fields, in order: V gene, J gene, D gene, clone size, CDR3 protein, CDR3 DNA. The D gene is left open where the match is weak. Some rows have no size entry. The others give once, few or many, or a class for an expanded clone.

>TRBV6-2/TRBV6-3|TRBJ2-1|TRBD2|few
CASSTGLAGYNEQFF
TGTGCCAGCAGCACGGGGCTAGCGGGGTACAATGAGCAGTTCTTC
>TRBV9|TRBJ1-6|-|-
CASSVGALDSPLHF
TGTGCCAGCAGCGTAGGGGCGTTGGATTCACCCCTCCACTTT
>TRBV5-1|TRBJ2-2|-|few
CASTPPENTGELFF
TGCGCCAGCACCCCCCCAGAGAACACCGGGGAGCTGTTTTTT
>TRBV24-1|TRBJ2-6|-|-
CATGYSGANVLTF
TGTGCCACCGGATACTCTGGGGCCAACGTCCTGACTTTC
>TRBV7-9|TRBJ2-3|-|-
CASSLARSLKVDTQYF
TGTGCCAGCAGCTTAGCGCGCAGTCTGAAAGTAGATACGCAGTATTTT
>TRBV28|TRBJ2-2|-|few
CASYRYTGRTGELFF
TGTGCCAGCTATCGATACACAGGGCGCACCGGGGAGCTGTTTTTT
>TRBV4-3|TRBJ2-5|TRBD2|few
CASSQEGLAGGETQYF
TGCGCCAGCAGCCAGGAGGGACTAGCGGGTGGGGAGACCCAGTACTTC
>TRBV6-5|TRBJ2-3|-|-
CASSYSGTDGPTDTQYF
TGTGCCAGCAGTTACTCGGGGACGGATGGCCCTACAGATACGCAGTATTTT
>TRBV6-5|TRBJ1-5|-|-
CASSSITRGAGQPQHF
TGTGCCAGCAGTTCAATCACGAGGGGCGCGGGACAGCCCCAGCATTTT
>TRBV5-1|TRBJ1-3|TRBD1|many
CASSQGTGGLLSGNTIYF
TGCGCCAGCAGCCAAGGGACAGGGGGACTACTATCTGGAAACACCATATATTTT
>TRBV21-1|TRBJ1-5|-|once
CASSNREGTGFSNQPQHF
TGTGCCAGCAGCAACCGGGAGGGGACGGGCTTTAGCAATCAGCCCCAGCATTTT
>TRBV7-9|TRBJ2-7|TRBD2|few
CASSSGLVYEQYF
TGTGCCAGCAGCTCGGGACTAGTCTACGAGCAGTACTTC
>TRBV18|TRBJ2-3|-|once
CASSPRVKRTDTQYF
TGTGCCAGCTCACCTCGGGTGAAACGTACAGATACGCAGTATTTT
>TRBV12-3/TRBV12-4|TRBJ2-1|TRBD1|-
CASSWGQGAIEQFF
TGTGCCAGCAGCTGGGGACAGGGGGCTATTGAGCAGTTCTTC
>TRBV19|TRBJ2-1|-|-
CASSINSLGQFF
TGTGCCAGTAGTATAAACTCCCTGGGGCAGTTCTTC
>TRBV12-3/TRBV12-4|TRBJ1-1|TRBD1|-
CASSADRGGTEAFF
TGTGCCAGCAGTGCGGACAGGGGTGGGACTGAAGCTTTCTTT
>TRBV5-1|TRBJ2-1|-|-
CASSLGGARGYNEQFF
TGCGCCAGCAGCTTGGGAGGGGCTCGAGGTTACAATGAGCAGTTCTTC
>TRBV12-3/TRBV12-4|TRBJ2-3|TRBD2|few
CASTKSGTHTDTQYF
TGTGCCAGCACCAAGAGCGGGACTCACACAGATACGCAGTATTTT
>TRBV11-2|TRBJ2-3|-|-
CASSLTGSPSDTQYF
TGTGCCAGCAGCCTCACTGGGTCCCCGTCGGATACGCAGTATTTT
>TRBV14|TRBJ1-1|TRBD1|few
CASSQDSGGTEAFF
TGTGCCAGCAGCCAAGACTCAGGGGGTACTGAAGCTTTCTTT
>TRBV19|TRBJ1-1|-|few
CASSISQGLTEAFF
TGTGCCAGTAGTATATCTCAGGGTCTCACTGAAGCTTTCTTT
>TRBV3-2|TRBJ2-1|-|few
CASSLPLVGGCLNEQFF
TGTGCCAGCAGCCTACCTTTAGTGGGGGGCTGTCTGAATGAGCAGTTCTTC
>TRBV2|TRBJ2-2|TRBD2|-
CASSPSGGITGELFF
TGTGCCAGCAGCCCTAGCGGGGGCATCACCGGGGAGCTGTTTTTT
>TRBV29-1|TRBJ1-1|-|-
CSVYPETDLNTEAFF
TGCAGCGTTTACCCCGAGACAGACCTTAACACTGAAGCTTTCTTT
>TRBV3-1|TRBJ2-5|-|many
CASSQDPGRETQYF
TGTGCCAGCAGCCAAGACCCGGGCCGAGAGACCCAGTACTTC
>TRBV18|TRBJ2-5|-|-
CASSSVGPSPVSPRAETQYF
TGTGCCAGCTCTTCAGTCGGCCCTTCACCCGTTTCACCACGGGCAGAGACCCAGTACTTC
>TRBV12-3/TRBV12-4|TRBJ1-5|-|many
CASSSQDIYLNGEPQHF
TGTGCCAGCAGCTCCCAAGACATTTATCTTAATGGGGAGCCCCAGCATTTT
>TRBV10-3|TRBJ1-3|-|few
CAISDRQAGNTIYF
TGTGCCATCAGTGACAGGCAGGCTGGAAACACCATATATTTT
>TRBV3-1|TRBJ1-6|-|once
CASSQGAHAGSPLHF
TGTGCCAGCAGCCAGGGGGCCCATGCTGGGTCACCCCTCCACTTT
>TRBV20-1|TRBJ2-2|-|few
CSASSGAYTGELFF
TGCAGTGCTAGTTCGGGGGCCTACACCGGGGAGCTGTTTTTT
>TRBV28|TRBJ1-2|-|few
CASSSPGNGGGYTF
TGTGCCAGCAGCTCCCCGGGGAACGGTGGGGGCTACACCTTC
>TRBV6-6|TRBJ2-3|-|-
CASSNYGDTQYF
TGTGCCAGCAGCAACTACGGAGATACGCAGTATTTT
>TRBV18|TRBJ2-7|-|-
CASSPTPGRNYEQYF
TGTGCCAGCTCACCGACCCCGGGACGGAACTACGAGCAGTACTTC
>TRBV25-1|TRBJ1-3|-|-
CASSDPSTAGNTIYF
TGTGCCAGCAGTGATCCCAGCACAGCTGGAAACACCATATATTTT
>TRBV9|TRBJ1-5|TRBD1|-
CASSGTGALNQPQHF
TGTGCCAGCAGCGGGACAGGGGCCTTAAATCAGCCCCAGCATTTT
>TRBV5-1|TRBJ2-5|-|-
CASSLPGPGETQYF
TGCGCCAGCAGCTTGCCGGGGCCGGGAGAGACCCAGTACTTC
>TRBV30|TRBJ2-4|TRBD1|many
CAWSAGGRDIQYF
TGTGCCTGGAGTGCAGGGGGCAGGGACATTCAGTACTTC
>TRBV5-8|TRBJ1-1|-|-
CASSPPGQNTEAFF
TGTGCCAGCAGCCCCCCCGGACAGAACACTGAAGCTTTCTTT
>TRBV12-3/TRBV12-4|TRBJ1-2|-|-
CASSSQGSSSYGYTF
TGTGCCAGCAGCTCGCAGGGATCAAGCTCCTATGGCTACACCTTC
>TRBV4-3|TRBJ2-1|TRBD1|few
CASSQERDRANVYEQFF
TGCGCCAGCAGCCAGGAGAGGGACAGGGCGAATGTTTATGAGCAGTTCTTC
>TRBV12-5|TRBJ2-3|-|few
CASTLAADTQYF
TGTGCTAGTACTTTAGCGGCAGATACGCAGTATTTT
>TRBV9|TRBJ2-1|TRBD2|few
CASSPRLAVSYNEQFF
TGTGCCAGCAGCCCAAGACTAGCGGTCTCCTACAATGAGCAGTTCTTC
>TRBV5-6|TRBJ1-5|-|-
CASSRDMSNQPQHF
TGTGCCAGCAGCCGGGACATGAGCAATCAGCCCCAGCATTTT
>TRBV12-3/TRBV12-4|TRBJ2-3|TRBD2|few
CASTLRLAGGSTDTQYF
TGTGCCAGCACCTTGAGGCTAGCGGGGGGTTCTACAGATACGCAGTATTTT
>TRBV5-1|TRBJ2-3|-|-
CASSLGVGSNSPYF
TGCGCCAGCAGCTTGGGTGTCGGTTCCAACTCCCCGTATTTT
>TRBV12-3/TRBV12-4|TRBJ2-2|TRBD1|-
CASSTPDRGTGELFF
TGTGCCAGCAGTACCCCGGACAGGGGCACCGGGGAGCTGTTTTTT
>TRBV2|TRBJ2-3|-|few
CASSLQRGGWTITDTQYF
TGTGCCAGCAGCCTACAACGAGGGGGGTGGACAATCACAGATACGCAGTATTTT
>TRBV9|TRBJ1-2|-|-
CASSKQEPSNYGYTF
TGTGCCAGCAGCAAACAGGAGCCCTCTAACTATGGCTACACCTTC
>TRBV7-2|TRBJ1-2|-|-
CASSFPRGSGYGYTF
TGTGCCAGCAGCTTTCCCCGGGGGTCAGGCTATGGCTACACCTTC
>TRBV5-4|TRBJ2-1|TRBD2|-
CASSLHSGGQEQFF
TGTGCCAGCAGCTTGCATAGCGGGGGTCAGGAACAGTTCTTC
>TRBV4-3|TRBJ1-4|TRBD1|-
CASSQTGQGWEKLFF
TGCGCCAGCAGCCAAACGGGACAGGGGTGGGAAAAACTGTTTTTT
>TRBV7-2|TRBJ1-2|-|few
CASSPTQGGGYTF
TGTGCCAGCAGCCCGACACAGGGAGGTGGCTACACCTTC
>TRBV2|TRBJ2-1|TRBD2|few
CAAGLAGGLPYNEQFF
TGTGCCGCCGGGCTAGCGGGGGGCCTTCCTTACAATGAGCAGTTCTTC
>TRBV7-9|TRBJ2-1|-|few
CASSLVLSSYNEQFF
TGTGCCAGCAGCTTAGTTCTGAGCTCCTACAATGAGCAGTTCTTC
>TRBV12-3/TRBV12-4|TRBJ2-1|TRBD1|few
CASSNTRDRQFF
TGTGCCAGCAGTAATACCCGGGACAGGCAGTTCTTC
>TRBV27|TRBJ1-1|-|-
CASSLIMGGGTEAFF
TGTGCCAGCAGTCTCATCATGGGGGGTGGGACTGAAGCTTTCTTT
>TRBV4-1|TRBJ1-5|TRBD1|few
CASSATGVSGNQPQHF
TGCGCCAGCAGCGCTACAGGGGTTTCCGGCAATCAGCCCCAGCATTTT
>TRBV20-1|TRBJ1-5|-|few
CSARGQNPSQHF
TGCAGTGCCCGCGGACAAAATCCCAGCCAGCATTTT
>TRBV20-1|TRBJ1-2|TRBD1|few
CSARDPDRIGGYTF
TGCAGTGCTAGAGATCCGGACAGGATTGGGGGCTACACCTTC
>TRBV7-9|TRBJ2-4|-|few
CASSSRDAKNIQYF
TGTGCCAGCAGCTCACGGGACGCTAAAAACATTCAGTACTTC